A selection of T cell receptor beta chains follows, all from one sample in a study of neurological immune-mediated disorders. MiXCR, run by TCRdb on the 5' RACE reads, gives a single entry per CDR3 protein. Of tens of thousands of distinct CDR3 sequences in the sample, 3.4% were seen once. The sequencing input was PBMCs. Receptor source: a man aged 40-49 years with multiple sclerosis. The CDR3 runs from the conserved cysteine through the conserved F or W. A D gene is named only where the DNA matches it firmly. The size field reads once, few, many, or a class for an expanded clone.

j_call,clone_size,d_call,v_call,cdr3_aa,cdr3_nt
TRBJ1-2,many,TRBD1,TRBV6-5,CASSTRGPKAYGYTF,TGTGCCAGCAGTACAAGGGGGCCAAAAGCCTATGGCTACACCTTC
TRBJ2-5,many,.,TRBV5-1,CASSLEPAARETQYF,TGCGCCAGCAGCTTGGAGCCGGCTGCTCGAGAGACCCAGTACTTC
TRBJ2-4,many,TRBD2,TRBV20-1,CSASPRGRGAKNIQYF,TGCAGTGCCAGCCCTCGCGGGAGGGGAGCCAAAAACATTCAGTACTTC
TRBJ1-3,many,TRBD1,TRBV7-6,CASSLSYTGDFGNTIYF,TGTGCCAGCAGCTTAAGTTACACAGGGGATTTTGGAAACACCATATATTTT
TRBJ1-2,many,.,TRBV2,CASTPVGGYTF,TGTGCCAGCACCCCGGTCGGGGGCTACACCTTC
TRBJ2-1,many,TRBD1,TRBV11-2,CASSLIWPTGRDEQFF,TGTGCCAGCAGCTTAATTTGGCCGACAGGGCGGGATGAGCAGTTCTTC
TRBJ1-5,many,.,TRBV20-1,CSGRLGNQPQHF,TGCAGTGGTCGGTTAGGCAATCAGCCCCAGCATTTT
TRBJ1-1,many,TRBD1,TRBV7-8,CASSPTGTTEAFF,TGTGCCAGCAGCCCGACAGGGACCACTGAAGCTTTCTTT
TRBJ2-2,many,.,TRBV7-9,CASSPPVNTGELFF,TGTGCCAGCAGCCCCCCGGTTAACACCGGGGAGCTGTTTTTT
TRBJ2-5,many,TRBD2,TRBV7-2,CASSPRGGETQYF,TGTGCCAGCAGCCCGCGGGGAGGGGAGACCCAGTACTTC
TRBJ2-7,many,.,TRBV5-6,CASSKISRTTEQYF,TGTGCCAGCAGCAAAATTTCTAGAACTACCGAGCAGTACTTC
TRBJ2-5,many,.,TRBV4-2,CASSQVTARRETQYF,TGTGCCAGCAGCCAAGTAACGGCTAGGAGAGAGACCCAGTACTTC
TRBJ1-4,many,TRBD1,TRBV20-1,CSALTGASNEKLFF,TGCAGTGCTCTAACAGGGGCTTCTAATGAAAAACTGTTTTTT
TRBJ2-3,many,TRBD2,TRBV20-1,CSARLAGGPGTDTQYF,TGCAGTGCTAGACTAGCGGGAGGGCCCGGCACAGATACGCAGTATTTT
TRBJ2-1,many,TRBD2,TRBV5-1,CASSPGLAGASYNEQFF,TGCGCCAGCAGCCCCGGACTAGCGGGCGCCTCCTACAATGAGCAGTTCTTC
TRBJ2-6,many,.,TRBV5-6,CASSFTLRAYSGANVLTF,TGTGCCAGCAGCTTCACCCTCCGGGCCTACTCTGGGGCCAACGTCCTGACTTTC
TRBJ2-2,many,.,TRBV12-3/TRBV12-4,CASSSRGYTGELFF,TGTGCCAGCAGTAGCAGGGGTTACACCGGGGAGCTGTTTTTT
TRBJ1-2,many,TRBD1,TRBV6-6,CASSSQGVHGYTF,TGTGCCAGCAGTTCACAGGGGGTACATGGCTACACCTTC
TRBJ2-1,many,TRBD2,TRBV18,CASSPFSGSSYNEQFF,TGTGCCAGCTCACCATTTAGCGGGAGCTCCTACAATGAGCAGTTCTTC
TRBJ2-3,many,.,TRBV6-5,CASSYAPSFGGVTDTQYF,TGTGCCAGCAGTTACGCCCCCTCTTTTGGCGGGGTCACAGATACGCAGTATTTT
TRBJ2-5,many,TRBD1,TRBV4-2,CASSQDPGQQETQYF,TGTGCCAGCAGCCAAGATCCGGGACAGCAAGAGACCCAGTACTTC
TRBJ1-1,many,.,TRBV6-6,CASTDKPRNTEAFF,TGTGCCAGCACCGATAAGCCGAGGAACACTGAAGCTTTCTTT
TRBJ1-2,few,.,TRBV12-3/TRBV12-4,CASSLTGKEVSGYTF,TGTGCCAGCAGTTTAACAGGGAAGGAAGTATCTGGCTACACCTTC
TRBJ1-4,many,.,TRBV12-3/TRBV12-4,CASRKGVVGEKLFF,TGTGCCAGCAGGAAGGGCGTGGTTGGTGAAAAACTGTTTTTT
TRBJ2-5,many,TRBD2,TRBV20-1,CSASPRLAGVAETQYF,TGCAGTGCTAGCCCGAGACTAGCGGGAGTGGCGGAGACCCAGTACTTC
TRBJ1-4,many,.,TRBV20-1,CSALDRPNEKLFF,TGCAGTGCCCTCGACAGACCTAATGAAAAACTGTTTTTT
TRBJ1-1,many,.,TRBV5-1,CASNPTGNTEAFF,TGCGCCAGCAACCCGACGGGGAACACTGAAGCTTTCTTT
TRBJ2-7,many,.,TRBV13,CASSLGGRSSYEQYF,TGTGCCAGCAGCTTAGGGGGCCGCAGCTCCTACGAGCAGTACTTC
TRBJ2-6,few,.,TRBV12-3/TRBV12-4,CASTSDSSGANVLTF,TGTGCCAGCACCTCGGACAGCTCTGGGGCCAACGTCCTGACTTTC
TRBJ2-7,many,TRBD1,TRBV7-8,CASSLLQGADEQYF,TGTGCCAGCAGCTTACTACAGGGGGCAGACGAGCAGTACTTC
TRBJ2-7,many,.,TRBV3-1,CASSQGSQQYF,TGTGCCAGCAGCCAAGGTTCCCAGCAGTACTTC
TRBJ1-5,many,.,TRBV20-1,CSASKEIRNQPQHF,TGCAGTGCTAGTAAAGAGATCCGAAATCAGCCCCAGCATTTT
TRBJ2-1,many,.,TRBV15,CATSRDGLGGFYNEQFF,TGTGCCACCAGCAGAGATGGGCTAGGAGGATTCTACAATGAGCAGTTCTTC
TRBJ2-4,many,TRBD1,TRBV10-1,CASSEGRGTKNIQYF,TGCGCCAGCAGTGAAGGCAGGGGGACCAAAAACATTCAGTACTTC
TRBJ2-1,many,.,TRBV5-1,CASSSWDGEQFF,TGCGCCAGCAGTTCGTGGGACGGAGAGCAGTTCTTC
TRBJ1-5,many,.,TRBV9,CASSGQVGGQPQHF,TGTGCCAGCAGCGGACAGGTTGGCGGTCAGCCCCAGCATTTT
TRBJ2-1,many,TRBD2,TRBV9,CASSATLADEQFF,TGTGCCAGCAGCGCGACGCTAGCGGATGAGCAGTTCTTC
TRBJ2-2,many,TRBD1,TRBV27,CASSLGQATGELFF,TGTGCCAGCAGTTTGGGACAGGCCACCGGGGAGCTGTTTTTT
TRBJ2-4,many,.,TRBV7-2,CASSLEGPLKNIQYF,TGTGCCAGCAGCTTAGAGGGGCCTCTAAAGAACATTCAGTACTTC
TRBJ1-1,many,.,TRBV6-5,CASNPEWRGTEAFF,TGTGCCAGCAACCCCGAGTGGAGAGGCACTGAAGCTTTCTTT
TRBJ2-7,many,.,TRBV6-5,CASRRIPDSSYEQYF,TGTGCCAGCAGAAGAATCCCCGACAGCTCCTACGAGCAGTACTTC
TRBJ1-4,many,.,TRBV12-3/TRBV12-4,CASRPLASDEKLFF,TGTGCCAGCAGGCCTCTAGCCTCAGATGAAAAACTGTTTTTT